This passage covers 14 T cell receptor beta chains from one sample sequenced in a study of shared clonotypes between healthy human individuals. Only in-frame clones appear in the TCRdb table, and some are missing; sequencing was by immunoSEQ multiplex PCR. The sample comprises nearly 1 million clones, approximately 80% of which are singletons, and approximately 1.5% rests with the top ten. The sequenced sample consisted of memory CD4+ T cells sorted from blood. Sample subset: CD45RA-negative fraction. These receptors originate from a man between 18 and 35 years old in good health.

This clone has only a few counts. The CDR3 DNA sequence: TGCGCCAGCAGTTCGCGGGGAAGCTCACCCCTCCACTTT. Translation gives CASSSRGSSPLHF. The chain joins TRBV10-2 to TRBJ1-6; D unresolved. Per germline, CDR1 WSHSY and CDR2 SAAADI. CDR3 length: 13 residues. V dropped 5 bases and J dropped 10 bases, with 12 bases sitting between them.

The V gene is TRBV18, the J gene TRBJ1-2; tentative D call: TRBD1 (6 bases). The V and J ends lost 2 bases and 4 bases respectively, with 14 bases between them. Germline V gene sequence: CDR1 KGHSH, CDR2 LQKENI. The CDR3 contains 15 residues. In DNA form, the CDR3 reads TGTGCCAGCTCACCAAACTATGGGGGGGCCTATGGCTACACCTTC. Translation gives CASSPNYGGAYGYTF.

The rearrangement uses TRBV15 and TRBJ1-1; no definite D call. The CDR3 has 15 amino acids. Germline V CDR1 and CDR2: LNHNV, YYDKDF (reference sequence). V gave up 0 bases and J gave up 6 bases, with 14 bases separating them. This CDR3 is CATSRDGGKPAEAFF. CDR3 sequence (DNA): TGTGCCACCAGCAGAGATGGAGGGAAACCCGCTGAAGCTTTCTTT.

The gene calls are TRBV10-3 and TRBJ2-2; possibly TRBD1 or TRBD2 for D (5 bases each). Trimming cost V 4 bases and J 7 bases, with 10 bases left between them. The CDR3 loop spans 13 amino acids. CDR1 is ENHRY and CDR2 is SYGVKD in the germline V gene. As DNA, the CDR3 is TGTGCCATCAGTGGGGGGAATTACGGGGAGCTGTTTTTT. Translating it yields CAISGGNYGELFF.

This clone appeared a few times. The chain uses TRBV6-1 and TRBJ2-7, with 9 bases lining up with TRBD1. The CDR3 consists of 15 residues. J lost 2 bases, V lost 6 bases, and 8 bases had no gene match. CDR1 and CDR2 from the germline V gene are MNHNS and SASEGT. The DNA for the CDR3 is TGTGCCAGCAGGGAACCCGGGACAGGGCCCTACGAGCAGTACTTC. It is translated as CASREPGTGPYEQYF.

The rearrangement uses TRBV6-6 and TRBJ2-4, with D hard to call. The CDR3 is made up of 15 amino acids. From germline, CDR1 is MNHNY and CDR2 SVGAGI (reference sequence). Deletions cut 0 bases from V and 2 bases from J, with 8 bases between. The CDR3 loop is CASSYSDVSKNIQYF. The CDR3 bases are TGTGCCAGCAGTTACTCGGATGTTTCCAAAAACATTCAGTACTTC.

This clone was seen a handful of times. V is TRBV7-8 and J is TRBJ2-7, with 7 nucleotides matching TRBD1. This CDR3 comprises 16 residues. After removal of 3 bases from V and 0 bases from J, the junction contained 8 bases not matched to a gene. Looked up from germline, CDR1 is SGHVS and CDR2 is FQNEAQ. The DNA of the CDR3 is TGTGCCAGCAGCTTCTTACGGACAGGAAACTCCTACGAGCAGTACTTC. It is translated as CASSFLRTGNSYEQYF.

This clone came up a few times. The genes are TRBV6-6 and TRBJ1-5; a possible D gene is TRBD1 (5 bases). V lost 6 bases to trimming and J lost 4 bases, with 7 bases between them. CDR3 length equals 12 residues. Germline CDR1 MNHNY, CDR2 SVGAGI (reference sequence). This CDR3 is CASRGVNQPQHF. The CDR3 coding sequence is TGTGCCAGCAGGGGGGTGAATCAGCCCCAGCATTTT.

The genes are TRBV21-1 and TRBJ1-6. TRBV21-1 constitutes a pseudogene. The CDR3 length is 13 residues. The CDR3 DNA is TGTGCCAGCAGCAAAGCATCCCGATCACCCCTCCACTTT. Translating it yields CASSKASRSPLHF.

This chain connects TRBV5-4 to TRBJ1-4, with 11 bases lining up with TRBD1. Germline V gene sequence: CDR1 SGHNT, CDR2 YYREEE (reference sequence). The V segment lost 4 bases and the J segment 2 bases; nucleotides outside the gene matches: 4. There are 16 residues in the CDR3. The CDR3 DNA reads TGTGCCAGCAGCCCGGACAGGGGGCCTACTAATGAAAAACTGTTTTTT. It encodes CASSPDRGPTNEKLFF. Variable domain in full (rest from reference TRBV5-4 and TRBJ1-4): ETGVTQSPTHLIKTRGQQVTLRCSSQSGHNTVSWYQQALGQGPQFIFQYYREEENGRGNFPPRFSGLQFPNYSSELNVNALELDDSALYLCASSPDRGPTNEKLFFGSGTQLSVL.

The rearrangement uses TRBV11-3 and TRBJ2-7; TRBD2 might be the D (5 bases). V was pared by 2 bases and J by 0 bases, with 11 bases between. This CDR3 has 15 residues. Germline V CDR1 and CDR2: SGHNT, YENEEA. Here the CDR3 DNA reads TGTGCCAGCAGCTTATCGGCAGGAGGCTCCTACGAGCAGTACTTC. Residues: CASSLSAGGSYEQYF.

The CDR3 loop is CASSFEDRVNEQFF. The CDR3 DNA reads TGCGCCAGCAGCTTCGAGGACAGGGTTAATGAGCAGTTCTTC. The chain joins TRBV5-1 to TRBJ2-1; TRBD1 matches at 8 bases. This CDR3 spans 14 amino acids. V shed 2 bases, J shed 7 bases, and the junction held 5 bases outside the gene matches. Germline-derived CDR1 and CDR2 are SGHRS and YFSETQ.

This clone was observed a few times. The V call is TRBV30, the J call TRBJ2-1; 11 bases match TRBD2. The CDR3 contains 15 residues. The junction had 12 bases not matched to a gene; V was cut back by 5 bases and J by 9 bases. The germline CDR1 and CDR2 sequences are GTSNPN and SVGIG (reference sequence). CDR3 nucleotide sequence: TGTGCCTGGGGTCCGACTAGCGGGATTAAGGTTGAGCAGTTCTTC. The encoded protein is CAWGPTSGIKVEQFF. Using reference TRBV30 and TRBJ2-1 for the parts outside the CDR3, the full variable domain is SQTIHQWPATLVQPVGSPLSLECTVEGTSNPNLYWYRQAAGRGLQLLFYSVGIGQISSEVPQNLSASRPQDRQFILSSKKLLLSDSGFYLCAWGPTSGIKVEQFFGPGTRLTVL.

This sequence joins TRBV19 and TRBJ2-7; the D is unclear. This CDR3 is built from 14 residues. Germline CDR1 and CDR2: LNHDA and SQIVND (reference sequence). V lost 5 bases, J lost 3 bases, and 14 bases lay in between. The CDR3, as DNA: TGTGCCAGTAGTCCGCAGGTGTCTGTCTACGAGCAGTACTTC. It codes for CASSPQVSVYEQYF.